This TCR beta chain stems from a study of shared clonotypes between healthy human individuals. Study-wide results and caveats: Generally, estimated richness proved larger in naive subsets than it did in memory subsets. Four donors had roughly 5% of their naive CD4 clonotypes in common.

Clones were sequenced by immunoSEQ multiplex PCR, and TCRdb holds only the in-frame ones, with some missing. The sample includes some 2 million clones, approximately 94% of them seen just once. The naive CD8 population came from CD45RO-negative cells selected for CCR7, without terminally differentiated effector memory CD45RA+ cells. Details on this clone: Its specificity is unknown.

Germline V lookup: CDR1 MNHEY, CDR2 SMNVEV (reference sequence). Deletions cut 6 bases from V and 2 bases from J, with 15 bases between. CDR3 length: 15 residues. This chain joins TRBV27 and TRBJ2-3, with D perhaps matching TRBD1 or TRBD2 (5 bases each). Input material: naive CD8+ T cells sorted from blood. The sequence came from a young man in good health. CDR3 residues: CASSPFMGVTDTQYF. The DNA of the CDR3 is TGTGCCAGCAGCCCTTTTATGGGGGTCACAGATACGCAGTATTTT.